This T cell receptor beta chain was retrieved from a study of chemoradiotherapy in HPV16-positive cancers. This clone was recorded a few times. Here immunoSEQ multiplex PCR was the method, and the copy in TCRdb shows in-frame clones only, minus some. This table holds more than 15,000 clones, about four fifths found once. Trimming left V 2 bases short and J 5 bases short, with 21 bases between. CDR1 SGHVS and CDR2 FQNEAQ come from the germline V gene. The CDR3 runs 17 residues. This TCR came from a human donor with HPV-associated anogenital cancer. The chain is built from TRBV7-8 and TRBJ1-1, with unresolved D. This specimen was collected from a patient who underwent chemoradiotherapy. The CDR3 is CASSLLAIGGIGTEAFF. The CDR3, as DNA: TGTGCCAGCAGCTTACTAGCCATAGGCGGGATTGGGACTGAAGCTTTCTTT.